A single TCR beta chain is shown here with its context. Its antigen is currently unknown. The source of the sample is a study of sequential checkpoint blockade in melanoma. Findings and caveats of the study: Mutational load did not correlate with tumor T-cell fraction or clonality.

The treatment was: randomized to nivolumab then ipilimumab (arm A) or the reverse (arm B). Patients had received no earlier DNA-damaging chemotherapy. This CDR3 is 14 amino acids long. CDR1 is SQVTM, CDR2 ANQGSEA, per germline. V was pared by 6 bases and J by 10 bases, with 14 bases of the junction left unmatched. The protocol was immunoSEQ multiplex PCR, while the TCRdb copy is restricted to in-frame clones and leaves out a portion. The sample carries thousands of clones, approximately 22% recorded once. This specimen was tumor tissue (inferred from file names), taken from a patient given nivolumab and ipilimumab in sequence. V gene TRBV29-1 combines with J gene TRBJ1-4; 7 bases map to TRBD1. The clonotype originates from a human donor with melanoma. The CDR3 region is CSVGRQGKSGKLFF. The CDR3 DNA is TGCAGCGTGGGTCGACAGGGAAAAAGCGGAAAACTGTTTTTT.